The 18 T cell receptor beta chains listed next were all sequenced from one sample in a study of T cell clonotyping in hematopoietic cell transplantation. Data came from immunoSEQ multiplex PCR; TCRdb stores just in-frame clones and leaves some out. The sample holds about 15,000 clones; around 71% are singletons and the top ten take roughly a tenth. Sequenced input: peripheral blood mononuclear cells. Source of these receptors: a woman between 55 and 75 years old in good health. Some clones in this sample may be carry-over from other donors' samples.

The V and J genes are TRBV5-1 and TRBJ1-3, with D unresolved. The CDR3 has 16 residues. Germline V CDR1 and CDR2: SGHRS, YFSETQ. With 2 bases removed from V and 0 bases from J, the gap between germline ends came to 12 bases. CDR3 coding DNA: TGCGCCAGCAGCTTATCCAGCCAAACCTCTGGAAACACCATATATTTT. As protein: CASSLSSQTSGNTIYF. Based on the CDR3 plus reference TRBV5-1 and TRBJ1-3, the full variable domain is KAGVTQTPRYLIKTRGQQVTLSCSPISGHRSVSWYQQTPGQGLQFLFEYFSETQRNKGNFPGRFSGRQFSNSRSEMNVSTLELGDSALYLCASSLSSQTSGNTIYFGEGSWLTVV.

V gene TRBV7-2 combines with J gene TRBJ2-1; 7 nucleotides match TRBD1. The V segment lost 4 bases and the J segment 7 bases; nucleotides outside the gene matches: 4. CDR1 and CDR2 from the germline V gene are SGHTA and FQGNSA. This CDR3 spans 13 amino acids. CDR3 sequence: CASSWGTVNEQFF. The CDR3 coding sequence is TGTGCCAGCAGCTGGGGGACAGTTAATGAGCAGTTCTTC. The variable domain in full, with the rest retrieved from reference TRBV7-2 and TRBJ2-1, is GAGVSQSPSNKVTEKGKDVELRCDPISGHTALYWYRQSLGQGLEFLIYFQGNSAPDKSGLPSDRFSAERTGGSVSTLTIQRTQQEDSAVYLCASSWGTVNEQFFGPGTRLTVL.

J is TRBJ2-1 and V is TRBV4-1; D call uncertain. Trimming pared 2 bases from V and 5 bases from J, leaving 19 bases between. Germline V gene sequence: CDR1 MGHRA, CDR2 YSYEKL. The CDR3 sequence is 17 residues long. Written as DNA, the CDR3 is TGCGCCAGCAGCCAACCCGACTCGGGCGGAGCCCACAATGAGCAGTTCTTC. Protein: CASSQPDSGGAHNEQFF.

The chain has TRBV10-3 and TRBJ2-1; D is possibly TRBD2 (6 bases). Trimming pared 4 bases from V and 3 bases from J, leaving 7 bases between. Germline CDR1 and CDR2: ENHRY and SYGVKD. This CDR3 comprises 13 residues. CDR3: CAISAGDYNEQFF. CDR3 bases: TGTGCCATCAGTGCGGGGGACTACAATGAGCAGTTCTTC.

The chain is built from TRBV9 and TRBJ1-6, with a possible D match to TRBD1 (5 bases). Looked up from germline, CDR1 is SGDLS and CDR2 is YYNGEE. This CDR3 is 14 amino acids long. Between the trimmed V and J ends, which lost 3 bases and 9 bases, there was a span of 13 bases. The CDR3 DNA reads TGTGCCAGCAGCGATGGGGGACTGGGTTCACCCCTCCACTTT. Translation: CASSDGGLGSPLHF. Based on the CDR3 plus reference TRBV9 and TRBJ1-6, the full variable domain is DSGVTQTPKHLITATGQRVTLRCSPRSGDLSVYWYQQSLDQGLQFLIQYYNGEERAKGNILERFSAQQFPDLHSELNLSSLELGDSALYFCASSDGGLGSPLHFGNGTRLTVT.

The chain employs TRBV7-6 and TRBJ2-3, with 8 positions matching TRBD2. In germline, CDR1 is SGHVS, CDR2 FNYEAQ. This CDR3 comprises 16 residues. Trimming took 1 base from V and 2 from J; bases not matched to a gene: 5. The CDR3: CASSLGTSGHTDTQYF. CDR3 DNA: TGTGCCAGCAGCTTAGGAACTAGCGGACACACAGATACGCAGTATTTT.

The chain is built from TRBV7-8 and TRBJ1-2; 7 nucleotides match TRBD1. Germline V gene sequence: CDR1 SGHVS, CDR2 FQNEAQ. This CDR3 is built from 15 residues. The V and J ends lost 5 bases and 1 base, in that order; junction bases with no gene match: 7. Written as DNA, the CDR3 is TGTGCCAGCAGCACAGGGGACAGCAATAACTATGGCTACACCTTC. Translated: CASSTGDSNNYGYTF.

The chain links TRBV19 to TRBJ1-1; D remains ambiguous. Germline V gene data show CDR1 as LNHDA and CDR2 as SQIVND (reference sequence). Trimming removed 2 bases at V and 0 bases at J, with 10 bases between. This CDR3 is 15 amino acids long. CDR3 amino acids: CASSITHVMNTEAFF. Written as DNA, the CDR3 is TGTGCCAGTAGTATAACTCACGTGATGAACACTGAAGCTTTCTTT.

The chain employs TRBV6-6 and TRBJ2-7; no clear D. V gave up 5 bases and J gave up 3 bases, with 5 bases separating them. The length of the CDR3 is 11 residues. Germline CDR1 reads MNHNY; CDR2 reads SVGAGI (reference sequence). CDR3: CASSARYEQYF. The CDR3 DNA reads TGTGCCAGCAGTGCACGCTACGAGCAGTACTTC.

The chain couples TRBV28 to TRBJ2-7; 12 bases are a match to TRBD2. CDR3 length: 16 residues. The J segment lost 1 base and the V segment lost 3 bases, leaving 4 bases of the junction unmatched. Germline V gene sequence: CDR1 MDHEN, CDR2 SYDVKM. CDR3 sequence reads: CASSLSGTSGSYEQYF. In DNA form, the CDR3 reads TGTGCCAGCAGTTTGTCGGGGACTAGCGGGTCCTACGAGCAGTACTTC.

This chain joins TRBV4-2 and TRBJ2-2, with 12 positions matching TRBD2. V shed 1 base, J shed 4 bases, and the junction held 4 bases outside the gene matches. CDR1 is LGHNA and CDR2 is YNFKEQ in the germline V gene. The CDR3 runs 17 residues. For the CDR3, the DNA is TGTGCCAGCAGCCAAGGTGGACTAGCGGGACTCACCGGGGAGCTGTTTTTT. It codes for CASSQGGLAGLTGELFF.

The chain links TRBV5-1 to TRBJ2-7, with D perhaps TRBD1 or TRBD2 (5 bases each). Trimming left V 0 bases short and J 2 bases short, with 12 bases between. The germline gives CDR1 SGHRS, CDR2 YFSETQ. This CDR3 region has 15 residues. The CDR3 coding sequence is TGCGCCAGCAGCTTGGTCCCGGGGCCGGCCTACGAGCAGTACTTC. Amino acids: CASSLVPGPAYEQYF.

The rearrangement joins TRBV28 to TRBJ2-5; D not certain. Germline V gene data show CDR1 as MDHEN and CDR2 as SYDVKM. The CDR3 covers 15 residues. Trimming took off 2 bases at V and 7 bases at J, with 17 bases between the two ends. CDR3 sequence reads: CASSLVRGALGTQYF. CDR3 nucleotide sequence: TGTGCCAGCAGTTTAGTCCGCGGAGCCTTGGGGACCCAGTACTTC.

This clone was recorded a few times. The chain uses TRBV25-1 and TRBJ1-2; D is unresolved. Germline values: CDR1 MGHDK, CDR2 SYGVNS. The CDR3 totals 13 residues. The ends were cut back, 2 bases at V and 5 bases at J, with 9 bases in the middle. The CDR3 nucleotides read TGTGCCAGCAGTGAACAGACGATATATGGCTACACCTTC. Amino acids: CASSEQTIYGYTF.

The chain links TRBV10-3 to TRBJ1-5; 9 nucleotides align to TRBD1. V lost 11 bases, J lost 1 base, and 12 bases stayed unmatched. This CDR3 has 16 residues. Germline V gene sequence: CDR1 ENHRY, CDR2 SYGVKD. The CDR3 sequence is CAAGQGGFSSNQPQHF. The CDR3 DNA sequence: TGTGCCGCGGGACAGGGAGGTTTTTCGAGCAATCAGCCCCAGCATTTT.

This sequence joins TRBV7-2 and TRBJ2-5; 10 positions match TRBD1. Germline CDR1 and CDR2: SGHTA and FQGNSA. The CDR3 sequence is 15 residues long. Trimming removed 6 bases from V and 5 bases from J; junction bases left unmatched: 9. In DNA, the CDR3 is TGTGCCAGCAGGACAGACAGGGGGCGAGGGGAGACCCAGTACTTC. Residues: CASRTDRGRGETQYF. Using reference TRBV7-2 and TRBJ2-5 for the parts outside the CDR3, the full variable domain is GAGVSQSPSNKVTEKGKDVELRCDPISGHTALYWYRQSLGQGLEFLIYFQGNSAPDKSGLPSDRFSAERTGGSVSTLTIQRTQQEDSAVYLCASRTDRGRGETQYFGPGTRLLVL.

The rearrangement joins TRBV19 to TRBJ2-7; D is unresolved. V was trimmed by 7 bases and J by 5 bases, leaving 9 bases between them. The CDR3 contains 11 residues. Germline lookup yields CDR1 LNHDA and CDR2 SQIVND (reference sequence). The CDR3 DNA sequence: TGTGCCAGTAAGGCGCGTGACGAGCAGTACTTC. Residues: CASKARDEQYF. The full variable domain, its missing parts supplied by reference TRBV19 and TRBJ2-7, is DGGITQSPKYLFRKEGQNVTLSCEQNLNHDAMYWYRQDPGQGLRLIYYSQIVNDFQKGDIAEGYSVSREKKESFPLTVTSAQKNPTAFYLCASKARDEQYFGPGTRLTVT.

The chain has TRBV7-8 and TRBJ1-2, with D hard to call. Trimming took 3 bases from V and 1 from J, leaving 6 bases between them. Per germline, CDR1 SGHVS and CDR2 FQNEAQ. This CDR3 spans 13 amino acids. CDR3 residues: CASSFTSNYGYTF. In DNA, the CDR3 is TGTGCCAGCAGCTTCACCAGTAACTATGGCTACACCTTC.